One and the same sample provided the 16 T cell receptor beta chains below, sequenced in a study of memory CD4+ T cells and cytomegalovirus serostatus. The data were produced by immunoSEQ multiplex PCR, yet TCRdb's version contains in-frame clones alone and is incomplete. Of approximately 92,000 clones detected, 80% appear once; the ten largest clones hold around 3.6%. Single viable CD3+CD4+CD8-CD45RO+ cells were sorted as the memory CD4+ T cells. The source material was memory CD4+ T cells from blood. The source of these receptors is an adult in good health and CMV-seropositive.

V gene TRBV19 combines with J gene TRBJ2-2, with D maybe TRBD2 (6 bases). Trimming pared 1 base from V and 4 bases from J, leaving 7 bases between. In germline, CDR1 is LNHDA, CDR2 SQIVND (reference sequence). The CDR3 length is 14 residues. The CDR3 DNA reads as TGTGCCAGTAGTATAGTGGGGGGCACCGGGGAGCTGTTTTTT. It codes for CASSIVGGTGELFF. The entire variable domain, with the rest obtained from reference TRBV19 and TRBJ2-2, is as follows: DGGITQSPKYLFRKEGQNVTLSCEQNLNHDAMYWYRQDPGQGLRLIYYSQIVNDFQKGDIAEGYSVSREKKESFPLTVTSAQKNPTAFYLCASSIVGGTGELFFGEGSRLTVL.

The J gene is TRBJ2-5, the V gene TRBV25-1, with D tentatively TRBD1 (6 bases). The CDR3 consists of 12 residues. Germline V gene sequence: CDR1 MGHDK, CDR2 SYGVNS. V was shortened by 8 bases and J by 13 bases, with 20 bases between the two germline ends. The CDR3 loop reads CASGVGGAKVYF. DNA of the CDR3: TGTGCCAGCGGGGTAGGGGGTGCCAAGGTGTACTTC.

This clone came up once. The V call is TRBV30, the J call TRBJ2-6; D gene unclear. The CDR3 consists of 16 residues. V lost 2 bases and J lost 2, with 13 bases in between. CDR1 GTSNPN and CDR2 SVGIG come from the germline V gene (reference sequence). The CDR3 sequence is CAWSMARGAGANVLTF. As DNA, the CDR3 is TGTGCCTGGAGTATGGCTAGAGGCGCTGGGGCCAACGTCCTGACTTTC.

There are a few counts of this clone. The chain employs TRBV7-6 and TRBJ2-7, with TRBD1 matching over 8 bases. CDR1 is SGHVS and CDR2 is FNYEAQ in the germline V gene. This CDR3 has 17 amino acids. The V gene end was trimmed by 5 bases and the J gene end by 5 bases; junction bases not matched to a gene: 17. The CDR3, as DNA: TGTGCCAGCAGCCTCGAATACCCAGGGGGCCACCCTAACGAGCAGTACTTC. It yields the protein CASSLEYPGGHPNEQYF.

This clone has just a few counts. The rearrangement uses TRBV28 and TRBJ2-2, with D unresolved. This CDR3 has 15 residues. V was shortened by 6 bases and J by 2 bases, with 13 bases between the two germline ends. Germline V gene data show CDR1 as MDHEN and CDR2 as SYDVKM. The CDR3 sequence is CASSLIKDNTGELFF. The DNA for the CDR3 is TGTGCCAGCAGCCTCATTAAAGACAACACCGGGGAGCTGTTTTTT.

The chain is built from TRBV9 and TRBJ2-3, with D hard to call. CDR1 SGDLS and CDR2 YYNGEE come from the germline V gene. The V end lost 0 bases, the J end lost 6 bases, and 8 bases lay between the germline ends. The CDR3 is 13 residues long. The DNA of the CDR3 is TGTGCCAGCAGCGTAGCCGAAGGGGATACGCAGTATTTT. It encodes CASSVAEGDTQYF.

The CDR3 DNA reads TGTGCCAGCAGTTACTCTAGCGAGGGGGCGTTTGGGCAGTACTTC. Translated, it gives CASSYSSEGAFGQYF. The chain employs TRBV6-5 and TRBJ2-7, with 7 positions matching TRBD1. The V gene's germline CDR1 is MNHEY and CDR2 SVGAGI. J lost 9 bases, V lost 0 bases, and 11 bases had no gene match. The CDR3 runs 15 residues.

This chain connects TRBV19 to TRBJ2-5, with TRBD1 identical over 7 bases. V lost 7 bases to trimming and J lost 5 bases; unmatched junction nucleotides: 7. This CDR3 contains 13 residues. Germline loops: CDR1 LNHDA, CDR2 SQIVND (reference sequence). The DNA of the CDR3 is TGTGCCAGTATCGACGACAGGGTCGAGACCCAGTACTTC. This sequence encodes CASIDDRVETQYF.

This clone appeared a single time. The rearrangement uses TRBV29-1 and TRBJ2-4, with 9 positions matching TRBD1. Trimming at V came to 7 bases and at J to 4 bases, leaving 20 bases not matched to a gene. Germline loops: CDR1 SQVTM, CDR2 ANQGSEA. This CDR3 has 18 residues. This chain's CDR3 is CSAVDGFRGQGGKNIQYF. The CDR3 DNA reads as TGCAGCGCGGTAGATGGTTTTAGGGGACAGGGAGGTAAAAACATTCAGTACTTC.

The chain employs TRBV7-2 and TRBJ2-5; 13 bases are a match to TRBD2. With 5 bases clipped from V and 7 bases from J, the junction kept 7 bases outside the gene matches. The CDR3 has 15 amino acids. Germline loops: CDR1 SGHTA, CDR2 FQGNSA. The DNA for the CDR3 is TGTGCCAGCAGCCTGGGGACTAGCGGGATAGGGACCCAGTACTTC. Encoded protein: CASSLGTSGIGTQYF.

This chain uses TRBV6-5 with TRBJ2-5, with 7 positions matching TRBD1. CDR1 and CDR2 (germline): MNHEY, SVGAGI. This CDR3 region has 15 residues. V trimming: 5 bases; J trimming: 1 base; junction bases outside the gene matches: 7. CDR3 sequence reads: CASSKTGRGQETQYF. The CDR3 DNA is TGTGCCAGCAGTAAGACAGGGAGAGGCCAAGAGACCCAGTACTTC.

As to this clone: Other nucleotide sequences from this sample produce the same CDR3. This chain connects TRBV7-3 to TRBJ2-2; D unresolved. The CDR3 contains 13 residues. Germline V gene data show CDR1 as SGHTA and CDR2 as FQGTGA. V dropped 3 bases and J dropped 3 bases, with 5 bases sitting between them. CDR3 in DNA: TGTGCCAGCAGCTTGTCACACACCGGGGAGCTGTTTTTT. This encodes CASSLSHTGELFF. The full variable domain, with the rest looked up from reference TRBV7-3 and TRBJ2-2, is GAGVSQTPSNKVTEKGKYVELRCDPISGHTALYWYRQSLGQGPEFLIYFQGTGAADDSGLPNDRFFAVRPEGSVSTLKIQRTERGDSAVYLCASSLSHTGELFFGEGSRLTVL.

V gene TRBV19 combines with J gene TRBJ2-4, with D perhaps assigned TRBD1 or TRBD2 (5 bases each). The CDR3 has 19 residues. V dropped 5 bases and J dropped 3 bases, with 26 bases sitting between them. The germline gives CDR1 LNHDA, CDR2 SQIVND (reference sequence). The CDR3, as DNA: TGTGCCAGTAGTCCACGACCGACAGACATGAGTCGGGACAAAAACATTCAGTACTTC. It encodes CASSPRPTDMSRDKNIQYF.

In its sample, this clone was seen a few times. This chain links TRBV2 with TRBJ2-2; D might be TRBD1 (5 bases). Germline loops: CDR1 SNHLY, CDR2 FYNNEI. There are 13 residues in the CDR3. Trimming shortened V by 4 bases and J by 6 bases, and 9 bases separated the two germline ends. CDR3 in amino acids: CASSALRAGELFF. DNA of the CDR3: TGTGCCAGCAGTGCCCTCAGGGCCGGGGAGCTGTTTTTT.

This rearrangement joins TRBV7-8 to TRBJ2-3; 15 positions agree with TRBD2. The CDR3 is 16 residues long. With V trimmed by 4 bases and J by 3 bases, 2 bases remained unmatched. The germline V gene encodes CDR1 SGHVS and CDR2 FQNEAQ. This CDR3 is CASSSGLAGGTDTQYF. CDR3 coding DNA: TGTGCCAGCAGCTCGGGACTAGCGGGAGGTACAGATACGCAGTATTTT.

This clone was seen repeatedly, ten times or more. The V gene is TRBV6-1, the J gene TRBJ1-2, with D perhaps matching TRBD1 (5 bases). The germline V and J ends were trimmed by 8 bases and 5 bases, with 18 bases remaining between them. The CDR3 is 14 amino acids. Per germline, CDR1 MNHNS and CDR2 SASEGT. CDR3 sequence reads: CASYVGRENYGYTF. In DNA form, the CDR3 reads TGTGCCAGCTATGTTGGCAGGGAAAATTATGGCTACACCTTC.